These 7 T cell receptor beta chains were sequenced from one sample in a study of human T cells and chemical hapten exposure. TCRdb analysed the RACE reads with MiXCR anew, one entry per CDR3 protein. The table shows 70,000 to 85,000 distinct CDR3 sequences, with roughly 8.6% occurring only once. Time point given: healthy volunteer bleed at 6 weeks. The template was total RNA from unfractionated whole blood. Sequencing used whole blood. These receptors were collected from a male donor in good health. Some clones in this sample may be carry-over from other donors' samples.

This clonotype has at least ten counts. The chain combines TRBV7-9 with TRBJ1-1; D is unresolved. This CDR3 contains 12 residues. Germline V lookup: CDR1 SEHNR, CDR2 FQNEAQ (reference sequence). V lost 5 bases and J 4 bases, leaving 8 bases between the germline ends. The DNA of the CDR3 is TGTGCCAGCAGCCTCTTGGGCACTGAAGCTTTCTTT. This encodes CASSLLGTEAFF.

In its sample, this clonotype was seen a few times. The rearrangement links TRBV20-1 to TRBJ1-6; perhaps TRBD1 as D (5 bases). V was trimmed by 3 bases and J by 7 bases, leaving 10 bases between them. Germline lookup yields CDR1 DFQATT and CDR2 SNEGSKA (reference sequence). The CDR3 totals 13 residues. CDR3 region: CSASAGRNSPLHF. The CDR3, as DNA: TGCAGTGCTAGTGCAGGGCGCAATTCACCCCTCCACTTT.

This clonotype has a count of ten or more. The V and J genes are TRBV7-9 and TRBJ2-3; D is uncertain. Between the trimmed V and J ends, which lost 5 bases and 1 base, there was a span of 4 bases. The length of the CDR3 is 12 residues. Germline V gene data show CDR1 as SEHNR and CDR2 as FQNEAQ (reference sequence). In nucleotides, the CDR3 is TGTGCCAGCAGCGGACGCACAGATACGCAGTATTTT. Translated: CASSGRTDTQYF.

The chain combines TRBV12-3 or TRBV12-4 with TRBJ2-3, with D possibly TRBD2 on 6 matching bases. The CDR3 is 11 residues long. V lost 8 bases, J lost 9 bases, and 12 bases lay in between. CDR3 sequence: CASEEGNTQYF. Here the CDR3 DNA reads TGTGCCAGCGAGGAGGGGAACACGCAGTATTTT.

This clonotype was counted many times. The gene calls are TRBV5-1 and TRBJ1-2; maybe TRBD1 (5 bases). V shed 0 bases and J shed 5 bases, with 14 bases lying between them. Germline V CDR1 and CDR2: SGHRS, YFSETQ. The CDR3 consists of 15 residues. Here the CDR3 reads CASSLALGAEYGYTF. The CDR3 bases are TGCGCCAGCAGCTTGGCCCTAGGGGCGGAGTATGGCTACACCTTC.

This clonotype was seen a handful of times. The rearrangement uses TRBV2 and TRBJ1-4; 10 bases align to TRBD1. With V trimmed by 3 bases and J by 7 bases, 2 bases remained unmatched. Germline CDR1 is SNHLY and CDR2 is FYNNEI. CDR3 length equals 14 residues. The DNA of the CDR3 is TGTGCCAGCAGTGAGCGACAGGGGGCTGAAAAACTGTTTTTT. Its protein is CASSERQGAEKLFF.

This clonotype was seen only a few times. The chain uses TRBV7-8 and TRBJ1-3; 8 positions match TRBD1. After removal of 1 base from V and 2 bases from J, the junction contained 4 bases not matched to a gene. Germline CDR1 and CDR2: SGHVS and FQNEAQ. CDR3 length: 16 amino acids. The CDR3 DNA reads TGTGCCAGCAGCTTAGGCACAGGGGGGCCTGGAAACACCATATATTTT. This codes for CASSLGTGGPGNTIYF.